The rows below give T cell receptor beta chains drawn from one sample of a study of blood T cells in healthy people across ages. One entry per CDR3 protein results from TCRdb running MiXCR on the 5' RACE reads. The sample includes around 990,000 distinct CDR3 sequences, approximately 26% of them seen just once. A further study also used this sample, focusing on T cells of mothers and their children.

The source material was blood. These TCRs come from a girl aged 2 to 10 in good health. Both conserved end residues are part of each CDR3. D genes are given only for firm matches. Not all rows give a size; the values are once, few, many and, for expanded clones, a class.

CDR3: CASSPGQGFGTQYF
DNA: TGCGCCAGCAGCCCGGGACAGGGGTTTGGGACCCAGTACTTC
V: TRBV5-1
J: TRBJ2-5
D: TRBD1
size: few

CDR3: CASGASGRDNNEQFF
DNA: TGTGCCAGCGGGGCTAGCGGGAGGGATAACAATGAGCAGTTCTTC
V: TRBV28
J: TRBJ2-1
D: TRBD2
size: .

CDR3: CAISGPRQGMNTEAFF
DNA: TGTGCCATCAGTGGTCCTCGACAGGGGATGAACACTGAAGCTTTCTTT
V: TRBV24-1
J: TRBJ1-1
D: TRBD1
size: .

CDR3: CATSARVGEQFF
DNA: TGTGCCACCAGTGCTAGGGTGGGCGAGCAGTTCTTC
V: TRBV24-1
J: TRBJ2-1
D: .
size: few

CDR3: CASRNTGSARLFF
DNA: TGTGCCAGCCGAAATACAGGATCCGCCAGGCTGTTTTTT
V: TRBV28
J: TRBJ1-4
D: .
size: .

CDR3: CSVGRDRGEKLFF
DNA: TGCAGCGTTGGAAGGGACAGGGGTGAAAAACTGTTTTTT
V: TRBV29-1
J: TRBJ1-4
D: TRBD1
size: .

CDR3: CASSGGTGRPFYEQYF
DNA: TGCGCCAGCAGTGGTGGAACAGGGAGGCCATTCTACGAGCAGTACTTC
V: TRBV10-2
J: TRBJ2-7
D: .
size: .

CDR3: CASSAGGVGGNEQFF
DNA: TGTGCCAGCAGTGCTGGGGGGGTGGGTGGTAATGAGCAGTTCTTC
V: TRBV9
J: TRBJ2-1
D: TRBD2
size: few

CDR3: CASSQGGRDSEDYGYTF
DNA: TGTGCCAGCAGCCAGGGTGGGAGGGACAGTGAGGACTATGGCTACACCTTC
V: TRBV4-2
J: TRBJ1-2
D: TRBD1
size: .

CDR3: CSARDLASGGADTQYF
DNA: TGCAGTGCTAGAGATTTAGCGAGCGGGGGTGCAGATACGCAGTATTTT
V: TRBV20-1
J: TRBJ2-3
D: TRBD2
size: few

CDR3: CASSQVAGGIYEQFF
DNA: TGTGCCAGCAGCCAAGTAGCGGGGGGCATTTATGAGCAGTTCTTC
V: TRBV4-2
J: TRBJ2-1
D: TRBD2
size: .

CDR3: CASSRGPDGELFF
DNA: TGCGCCAGCAGCCGGGGGCCAGACGGGGAGCTGTTTTTT
V: TRBV4-1
J: TRBJ2-2
D: .
size: .

CDR3: CAHQGGLGSDTQYF
DNA: TGTGCCCATCAAGGGGGGTTGGGCAGCGATACGCAGTATTTT
V: TRBV10-3
J: TRBJ2-3
D: .
size: .

CDR3: CASSSTGTGVEQYF
DNA: TGTGCCAGCAGCTCGACCGGGACAGGGGTTGAGCAGTACTTC
V: TRBV11-2
J: TRBJ2-7
D: TRBD1
size: .

CDR3: CASSLRGAWQPPNEQFF
DNA: TGTGCCAGCAGTTTAAGGGGGGCATGGCAGCCCCCCAATGAGCAGTTCTTC
V: TRBV27
J: TRBJ2-1
D: .
size: .

CDR3: CASRLAERSSYEQYF
DNA: TGTGCCAGCAGGCTAGCGGAGCGAAGCTCCTACGAGCAGTACTTC
V: TRBV6-5
J: TRBJ2-7
D: TRBD2
size: few

CDR3: CASSVSSGSSADTQYF
DNA: TGTGCCAGCAGCGTTTCCAGCGGTAGTTCAGCAGATACGCAGTATTTT
V: TRBV9
J: TRBJ2-3
D: .
size: .

CDR3: CSAKTEGGDTQYF
DNA: TGCAGTGCTAAAACAGAGGGAGGGGATACGCAGTATTTT
V: TRBV20-1
J: TRBJ2-3
D: TRBD2
size: few

CDR3: CASSQTQAGGGNEQFF
DNA: TGCGCCAGCAGCCAAACTCAAGCGGGAGGGGGCAATGAGCAGTTCTTC
V: TRBV4-1
J: TRBJ2-1
D: TRBD2
size: .

CDR3: CASSLEGKEWTGTHEQFF
DNA: TGTGCCAGCAGCTTAGAGGGGAAGGAGTGGACAGGGACCCATGAGCAGTTCTTC
V: TRBV7-2
J: TRBJ2-1
D: TRBD1
size: .

CDR3: CASSTYAGSGANVLTF
DNA: TGTGCCAGCTCAACCTACGCAGGATCCGGGGCCAACGTCCTGACTTTC
V: TRBV18
J: TRBJ2-6
D: .
size: .

CDR3: CASIAGPYNEQFF
DNA: TGTGCCAGCATCGCGGGTCCCTACAATGAGCAGTTCTTC
V: TRBV12-3/TRBV12-4
J: TRBJ2-1
D: .
size: .

CDR3: CASSAQGSDEQYF
DNA: TGTGCCAGCTCCGCGCAGGGATCCGACGAGCAGTACTTC
V: TRBV18
J: TRBJ2-7
D: .
size: .

CDR3: CASSYRAGGLVNEQFF
DNA: TGTGCCAGCAGTTACAGAGCAGGGGGTCTTGTAAATGAGCAGTTCTTC
V: TRBV6-5
J: TRBJ2-1
D: TRBD1
size: .

CDR3: CSVEDLRTSGKILASEQFF
DNA: TGCAGCGTTGAAGATCTCAGGACTAGCGGGAAGATACTAGCTTCCGAGCAGTTCTTC
V: TRBV29-1
J: TRBJ2-1
D: TRBD2
size: .

CDR3: CASSYSKEASGGALGTDTQYF
DNA: TGTGCCAGCAGTTACAGCAAGGAGGCTAGCGGGGGGGCCTTGGGCACAGATACGCAGTATTTT
V: TRBV6-5
J: TRBJ2-3
D: TRBD2
size: .

CDR3: CSAAPGGEAYEQYF
DNA: TGCAGTGCCGCCCCCGGGGGCGAGGCCTACGAGCAGTACTTC
V: TRBV20-1
J: TRBJ2-7
D: .
size: .

CDR3: CASSFTAPHEQYF
DNA: TGTGCCAGCAGTTTTACAGCCCCCCACGAGCAGTACTTC
V: TRBV12-3/TRBV12-4
J: TRBJ2-7
D: .
size: few

CDR3: CASSEERAGTVMNTEAFF
DNA: TGTGCCAGCAGTGAAGAAAGGGCTGGGACAGTGATGAACACTGAAGCTTTCTTT
V: TRBV6-1
J: TRBJ1-1
D: TRBD1
size: .

CDR3: CSLDRGRGYNTEAFF
DNA: TGCAGCTTGGACAGGGGGCGCGGGTACAACACTGAAGCTTTCTTT
V: TRBV29-1
J: TRBJ1-1
D: TRBD1
size: .

CDR3: CSVQGLAGERETQYF
DNA: TGCAGCGTCCAGGGACTAGCGGGAGAAAGGGAGACCCAGTACTTC
V: TRBV29-1
J: TRBJ2-5
D: TRBD2
size: .

CDR3: CASSSGIRAVNEKLFF
DNA: TGTGCCAGCAGTTCAGGAATCCGGGCAGTGAATGAAAAACTGTTTTTT
V: TRBV27
J: TRBJ1-4
D: .
size: .

CDR3: CASSSGQGTYEQYF
DNA: TGTGCCAGCAGCTCCGGACAGGGCACCTACGAGCAGTACTTC
V: TRBV28
J: TRBJ2-7
D: TRBD1
size: many

CDR3: CASRWAENTEAFF
DNA: TGTGCCAGCAGGTGGGCAGAGAACACTGAAGCTTTCTTT
V: TRBV14
J: TRBJ1-1
D: .
size: .

CDR3: CASSLFDRDNQPQHF
DNA: TGTGCCAGCAGTTTATTCGACAGGGACAATCAGCCCCAGCATTTT
V: TRBV28
J: TRBJ1-5
D: TRBD1
size: many

CDR3: CASSETSVNTDTQYF
DNA: TGTGCCAGCAGTGAGACTAGCGTGAACACAGATACGCAGTATTTT
V: TRBV12-3/TRBV12-4
J: TRBJ2-3
D: TRBD2
size: .

CDR3: CASSPPEAKNIQYF
DNA: TGTGCCAGCAGCCCCCCCGAGGCCAAAAACATTCAGTACTTC
V: TRBV7-9
J: TRBJ2-4
D: .
size: few

CDR3: CSMTGTHGYTF
DNA: TGCAGCATGACAGGGACCCATGGCTACACCTTC
V: TRBV29-1
J: TRBJ1-2
D: TRBD1
size: .

CDR3: CASSPQQRRQETQYF
DNA: TGTGCCAGCAGCCCCCAGCAAAGGCGGCAAGAGACCCAGTACTTC
V: TRBV7-9
J: TRBJ2-5
D: .
size: few

CDR3: CASSREGEVETQYF
DNA: TGTGCCAGCAGCCGGGAGGGAGAGGTTGAGACCCAGTACTTC
V: TRBV9
J: TRBJ2-5
D: TRBD2
size: few

CDR3: CASSRTGLTYEQYF
DNA: TGTGCCAGCAGCAGAACAGGGCTTACCTACGAGCAGTACTTC
V: TRBV7-9
J: TRBJ2-7
D: .
size: few

CDR3: CASSPLAGSSYNEQFF
DNA: TGTGCCAGCAGCCCACTAGCGGGATCCTCCTACAATGAGCAGTTCTTC
V: TRBV7-9
J: TRBJ2-1
D: TRBD2
size: many

CDR3: CASRLLSREQYF
DNA: TGTGCCAGCAGGCTCCTGAGTAGGGAGCAGTACTTC
V: TRBV6-2/TRBV6-3
J: TRBJ2-7
D: .
size: .

CDR3: CSASLGLADEQFF
DNA: TGCAGTGCTTCCTTAGGGCTAGCAGATGAGCAGTTCTTC
V: TRBV20-1
J: TRBJ2-1
D: .
size: few

CDR3: CASSPPGRQYEQFF
DNA: TGCGCCAGCAGCCCTCCGGGACGCCAGTATGAGCAGTTCTTC
V: TRBV4-1
J: TRBJ2-1
D: .
size: .

CDR3: CASSQDLGTRFNYGYTF
DNA: TGCGCCAGCAGCCAAGATCTAGGGACAAGATTTAACTATGGCTACACCTTC
V: TRBV4-1
J: TRBJ1-2
D: .
size: .

CDR3: CSVQVSYEQYF
DNA: TGCAGCGTACAAGTGTCCTACGAGCAGTACTTC
V: TRBV29-1
J: TRBJ2-7
D: .
size: few

CDR3: CASSARMGDRRVEEQYF
DNA: TGTGCCAGCAGTGCCCGAATGGGGGACAGAAGAGTGGAGGAGCAGTACTTC
V: TRBV25-1
J: TRBJ2-7
D: TRBD1
size: .